The 29 T cell receptor beta chains below were found in one sample sequenced in a study of blood T cells in healthy people across ages. A second 7 to 11 cycle PCR used barcoded and J-beta primers. In TCRdb, the 5' RACE reads were re-called with MiXCR into one record per CDR3 protein. The top ten clones hold about a sixth of a sample with about 800,000 distinct CDR3 sequences, about 45% of them seen once. Sequenced: blood. The receptors here all came from a man at least 80 years old in good health.

V gene TRBV27 combines with J gene TRBJ1-5; no definite D call. This CDR3 region has 14 residues. The V end was cut by 5 bases, the J end by 7 bases, with 15 bases between. Germline V CDR1 and CDR2: MNHEY, SMNVEV (reference sequence). CDR3 amino acids: CASSPLAAGQPQHF. CDR3 bases: TGTGCCAGCAGTCCCCTGGCAGCGGGGCAGCCCCAGCATTTT.

The chain combines TRBV7-6 with TRBJ1-5; 7 bases agree with TRBD1. The germline gives CDR1 SGHVS, CDR2 FNYEAQ. The CDR3 is 15 amino acids. V shed 3 bases and J 6 bases; nucleotides not matched to a gene: 8. The chain's CDR3 is CASSFRQGRGQPQHF. CDR3 DNA: TGTGCCAGCAGCTTTCGACAGGGTAGAGGTCAGCCCCAGCATTTT.

This clonotype was found a few times. V and J are TRBV12-3 or TRBV12-4 and TRBJ2-1; no clear D. The V gene lost 5 bases and the J gene lost 5 bases, with 10 bases spanning the gap. This CDR3 has 13 amino acids. CDR3 nucleotides: TGTGCCAGCAGTGTACTAAAGGACAATGAGCAGTTCTTC. It codes for CASSVLKDNEQFF.

This clonotype has just a few counts. The V gene is TRBV20-1, the J gene TRBJ1-5; a weak D match, TRBD1 (5 bases). The V gene lost 6 bases and the J gene lost 1 base, with 16 bases spanning the gap. The CDR3 contains 15 residues. CDR1 is DFQATT, CDR2 SNEGSKA, per germline (reference sequence). The CDR3 coding sequence is TGCAGTGCGTCACCACCCCAGGGCAGCAATCAGCCCCAGCATTTT. As protein: CSASPPQGSNQPQHF.

The rearrangement uses TRBV27 and TRBJ1-2; TRBD1 matches at 7 bases. In germline, CDR1 is MNHEY, CDR2 SMNVEV (reference sequence). The CDR3 runs to 15 residues. V trimming: 5 bases; J trimming: 6 bases; junction bases outside the gene matches: 12. The CDR3 loop is CASSLTGTEADGYTF. CDR3 nucleotides: TGTGCCAGCAGTCTTACTGGGACAGAGGCGGATGGCTACACCTTC.

The chain recombines TRBV6-2 or TRBV6-3 with TRBJ2-7; 11 bases fit TRBD2. The CDR3 is 19 residues long. The V segment lost 0 bases and the J segment 1 base; nucleotides outside the gene matches: 11. Germline-derived CDR1 and CDR2 are MNHEY and SVGEGT. CDR3 region: CASSYSASGRNPRSYEQYF. The CDR3 bases are TGTGCCAGCAGTTACTCGGCTAGCGGGAGGAACCCGAGATCCTACGAGCAGTACTTC.

The chain joins TRBV5-1 to TRBJ2-1; TRBD2 is a possible D gene (5 bases). The CDR3 consists of 14 residues. V lost 7 bases, J lost 6 bases, and 17 bases lay in between. Germline V gene lookup returns CDR1 SGHRS and CDR2 YFSETQ. CDR3 in amino acids: CASLPAGSGNEQFF. Here the CDR3 DNA reads TGCGCCAGCCTGCCCGCGGGTTCTGGCAATGAGCAGTTCTTC.

This clonotype was seen only once. The chain recombines TRBV2 with TRBJ2-7; TRBD1 might be the D (6 bases). The CDR3 totals 12 residues. The V and J ends lost 6 bases and 6 bases respectively, with 12 bases between them. Per germline, CDR1 SNHLY and CDR2 FYNNEI. The CDR3 is CASRETGSEQYF. The DNA of the CDR3 is TGTGCCAGCAGGGAAACAGGGTCCGAGCAGTACTTC.

This chain joins TRBV5-1 and TRBJ2-1; D may be TRBD2 (6 bases). V lost 1 base to trimming and J lost 0 bases, with 11 bases between them. The V gene's germline CDR1 is SGHRS and CDR2 YFSETQ. The CDR3 totals 16 residues. For the CDR3, the DNA is TGCGCCAGCAGCTTGACTATCGGGGGCTCCTACAATGAGCAGTTCTTC. Translation: CASSLTIGGSYNEQFF.

J is TRBJ1-4 and V is TRBV7-2, with unresolved D. The germline CDR1 and CDR2 sequences are SGHTA and FQGNSA. V lost 4 bases and J lost 4, with 10 bases in between. This CDR3 region has 14 residues. DNA for the CDR3: TGTGCCAGCAGCTCTGAGGAGCGTAATGAAAAACTGTTTTTT. Amino acids: CASSSEERNEKLFF. The full variable domain, its missing parts supplied by reference TRBV7-2 and TRBJ1-4, is GAGVSQSPSNKVTEKGKDVELRCDPISGHTALYWYRQSLGQGLEFLIYFQGNSAPDKSGLPSDRFSAERTGGSVSTLTIQRTQQEDSAVYLCASSSEERNEKLFFGSGTQLSVL.

The chain uses TRBV7-9 and TRBJ1-4; D is uncertain. CDR3 size: 14 residues. Trimming left V 3 bases short and J 8 bases short, with 13 bases between. Germline V gives CDR1 SEHNR, CDR2 FQNEAQ (reference sequence). CDR3 amino acids: CASSFPTPGEKLFF. CDR3 nucleotide sequence: TGTGCCAGCAGCTTTCCGACTCCGGGGGAAAAACTGTTTTTT.

This clonotype came up a few times. The rearrangement joins TRBV27 to TRBJ1-6, with D unresolved. Trimming pared 5 bases from V and 1 base from J, leaving 9 bases between. Germline V CDR1 and CDR2: MNHEY, SMNVEV (reference sequence). The length of the CDR3 is 15 residues. The CDR3 reads CASSRRDSYNSPLHF. CDR3 sequence (DNA): TGTGCCAGCAGTCGGCGGGATTCCTATAATTCACCCCTCCACTTT.

The V and J genes are TRBV5-6 and TRBJ2-3; D is possibly TRBD1 or TRBD2 (6 bases each). This CDR3 is 16 amino acids long. With 6 bases removed from V and 2 bases from J, the gap between germline ends came to 19 bases. CDR1 is SGHDT, CDR2 YYEEEE, per germline. CDR3 nucleotide sequence: TGTGCCAGCATCGAGGGGGGTACCCTTATCACAGATACGCAGTATTTT. Translated: CASIEGGTLITDTQYF.

The chain employs TRBV6-2 or TRBV6-3 and TRBJ1-5; the D is unclear. The CDR3 is 15 amino acids. Germline-derived CDR1 and CDR2 are MNHEY and SVGEGT. V lost 6 bases and J lost 3, with 15 bases in between. As DNA, the CDR3 is TGTGCCAGCAGATATCCAGTTGGAGACAATCAGCCCCAGCATTTT. It translates to CASRYPVGDNQPQHF.

V gene TRBV2 combines with J gene TRBJ2-5, with TRBD2 matching over 10 bases. V lost 7 bases and J lost 11; bases outside the gene matches: 13. From germline, CDR1 is SNHLY and CDR2 FYNNEI. There are 14 residues in the CDR3. The CDR3 DNA reads TGTGCCAGCATTACCAGCGGGAGGGCGGATGAGCAGTACTTC. Its protein is CASITSGRADEQYF. Full variable domain (missing parts from reference TRBV2 and TRBJ2-5): EPEVTQTPSHQVTQMGQEVILRCVPISNHLYFYWYRQILGQKVEFLVSFYNNEISEKSEIFDDQFSVERPDGSNFTLKIRSTKLEDSAMYFCASITSGRADEQYFGPGTRLLVL.

The V and J genes are TRBV7-9 and TRBJ2-5, with TRBD2 matching 11 bases. Germline V gene lookup returns CDR1 SEHNR and CDR2 FQNEAQ (reference sequence). V was clipped by 5 bases and J by 7 bases; unmatched bases: 6. This CDR3 is built from 14 residues. The CDR3 DNA follows: TGTGCCAGCAGCCAGACTAGCGGGATCGGGACCCAGTACTTC. It yields the protein CASSQTSGIGTQYF.

This clonotype has a single count. This rearrangement joins TRBV11-2 to TRBJ2-3, with D perhaps being TRBD1 or TRBD2 (5 bases each). The germline V gene has CDR1 SGHAT and CDR2 FQNNGV. The V gene lost 6 bases and the J gene lost 0 bases, with 16 bases spanning the gap. The CDR3 contains 16 residues. CDR3 region: CASRSRLGTSTDTQYF. The CDR3 DNA reads as TGTGCCAGCAGATCTAGGCTAGGGACCAGCACAGATACGCAGTATTTT.

The chain links TRBV6-2 or TRBV6-3 to TRBJ2-5; TRBD2 matches 8 bases. Germline trimming cut 4 bases from V and 11 bases from J; bases unmatched to any gene: 15. CDR3 length: 15 amino acids. Germline V lookup: CDR1 MNHEY, CDR2 SVGEGT. CDR3 nucleotide sequence: TGTGCCAGCAGTTTAATAAGCGGGAGTAAGAATGAGCAGTACTTC. Its protein product is CASSLISGSKNEQYF.

This chain links TRBV7-2 with TRBJ2-1; possible D gene TRBD2, 6 bases. CDR1 is SGHTA, CDR2 FQGNSA, per germline. The CDR3 is 18 amino acids. V was cut by 4 bases and J by 4 bases, with 23 bases left in between. Written as DNA, the CDR3 is TGTGCCAGCAGCTGGAGCCCACTCGTCGGGAGTATGTACAATGAGCAGTTCTTC. Its protein product is CASSWSPLVGSMYNEQFF.

On this clonotype itself: Sequence at one end of the junction differs from germline and may be a read error. The rearrangement joins TRBV6-1 to TRBJ1-4; 10 positions match TRBD1. Germline V gene lookup returns CDR1 MNHNS and CDR2 SASEGT. The CDR3 covers 16 residues. The CDR3 coding sequence is TGTGTCAGCACATCCGGGACAGGGGCGGATAATGAAAAACTGTTTTTT. As protein: CVSTSGTGADNEKLFF.

This clonotype occurred once. The V gene is TRBV6-6, the J gene TRBJ2-2, with 10 bases that match TRBD2. Germline values: CDR1 MNHNY, CDR2 SVGAGI (reference sequence). The CDR3 contains 15 residues. The junction had 6 bases not matched to a gene; V was cut back by 6 bases and J by 5 bases. The CDR3 here is CASREASGSTGELFF. The DNA of the CDR3 is TGTGCCAGCAGGGAGGCTAGCGGGAGTACCGGGGAGCTGTTTTTT.

The gene calls are TRBV20-1 and TRBJ2-1, with 10 bases identical to TRBD2. Germline CDR1 and CDR2: DFQATT and SNEGSKA (reference sequence). Trimming cost V 3 bases and J 5 bases; bases outside gene matches: 7. The CDR3 sequence is 15 residues long. For the CDR3, the DNA is TGCAGTGCTAGTCAGGGGACTAGCGTAAACAATGAGCAGTTCTTC. It is translated as CSASQGTSVNNEQFF.

This clonotype was counted only a few times. The chain uses TRBV11-2 and TRBJ2-3; TRBD2 agrees at 7 bases. The J segment lost 0 bases and the V segment lost 5 bases, leaving 2 bases of the junction unmatched. Germline CDR1 is SGHAT and CDR2 is FQNNGV. This CDR3 contains 14 residues. The CDR3 region is CASSAGVSTDTQYF. CDR3 DNA sequence: TGTGCCAGCAGCGCGGGGGTGAGCACAGATACGCAGTATTTT.

V is TRBV9 and J is TRBJ2-7; the match to TRBD1 covers 7 bases. Germline V lookup: CDR1 SGDLS, CDR2 YYNGEE. The CDR3 has 14 residues. V lost 4 bases and J lost 3; bases outside the gene matches: 7. The CDR3 loop is CASSRTTGIYEQYF. Written as DNA, the CDR3 is TGTGCCAGCAGCCGTACGACAGGGATCTACGAGCAGTACTTC.

Comments on this clonotype: The conserved phenylalanine or tryptophan normally closing the CDR3 is absent here, so this likely arose from a read error. The V gene is TRBV29-1, the J gene TRBJ2-7; tentatively, D is TRBD2 (6 bases). CDR3 length: 11 amino acids. Germline values: CDR1 SQVTM, CDR2 ANQGSEA. Trimming took 6 bases from V and 3 from J, leaving 9 bases between them. CDR3 sequence reads: CSVAGSYEQYY. The CDR3 DNA follows: TGCAGCGTCGCCGGGAGCTACGAGCAGTACTAC.

This clonotype was picked up a small number of times. The DNA for the CDR3 is TGCGCCAGCAGCTTGGGATTCGGGACTTTATTCGACGAGCAGTACTTC. This encodes CASSLGFGTLFDEQYF. V gene TRBV5-1 combines with J gene TRBJ2-7; D may be TRBD2 (6 bases). Trimming cost V 0 bases and J 5 bases, with 18 bases left between them. Looked up from germline, CDR1 is SGHRS and CDR2 is YFSETQ. The CDR3 has 16 amino acids.

Concerning this clonotype: A single base separates this from a much larger clone, so it may be a read error. V usage is TRBV5-1 and J usage is TRBJ2-5; 12 bases match TRBD2. V dropped 4 bases and J dropped 5; count of bases not matched to a gene: 9. Per germline, CDR1 SGHRS and CDR2 YFSETQ. This CDR3 comprises 16 residues. CDR3 nucleotide sequence: TGCGCCAGCAGCCCGTGGACTAGCGGGAATACGGAGACCCAGTACTTC. Protein product: CASSPWTSGNTETQYF.

This clonotype was seen once. V and J are TRBV2 and TRBJ2-5; D not certain. Germline CDR1 SNHLY, CDR2 FYNNEI. The CDR3 runs 13 residues. Trimming removed 11 bases from V and 2 bases from J, with 15 bases in between. CDR3: CADGHTQQETQYF. The CDR3 DNA is TGTGCCGATGGGCATACACAACAAGAGACCCAGTACTTC.

J is TRBJ2-1 and V is TRBV7-9; 7 bases line up with TRBD2. Looked up from germline, CDR1 is SEHNR and CDR2 is FQNEAQ (reference sequence). V gave up 3 bases and J gave up 8 bases; unmatched junction bases: 13. The CDR3 is 16 residues long. This chain's CDR3 is CASSLGGKGVRHEQFF. In nucleotides, the CDR3 is TGTGCCAGCAGCTTGGGAGGGAAGGGTGTCAGGCATGAGCAGTTCTTC.